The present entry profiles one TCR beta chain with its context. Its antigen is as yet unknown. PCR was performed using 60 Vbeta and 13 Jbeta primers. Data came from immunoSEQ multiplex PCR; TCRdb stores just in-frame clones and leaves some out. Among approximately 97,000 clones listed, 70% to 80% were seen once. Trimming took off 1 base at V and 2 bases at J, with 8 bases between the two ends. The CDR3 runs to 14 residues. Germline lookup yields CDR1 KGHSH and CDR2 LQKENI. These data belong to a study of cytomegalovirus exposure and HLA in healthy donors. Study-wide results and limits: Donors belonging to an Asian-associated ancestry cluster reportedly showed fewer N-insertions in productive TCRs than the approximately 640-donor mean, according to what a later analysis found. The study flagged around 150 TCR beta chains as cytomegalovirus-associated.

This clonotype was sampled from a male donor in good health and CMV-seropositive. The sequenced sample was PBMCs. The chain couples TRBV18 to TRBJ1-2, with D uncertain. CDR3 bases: TGTGCCAGCTCACCACAGGAGGAGAACTATGGCTACACCTTC. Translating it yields CASSPQEENYGYTF.